The table lists the clone carrying this TCR beta chain with a few counts. Treatment specified: oral pan-JAK inhibitor, 5-10 mg twice daily. V gave up 0 bases and J gave up 1 base, with 6 bases separating them. The germline V gene has CDR1 GTSNPN and CDR2 SVGIG (reference sequence). The CDR3 has 13 residues. This entry belongs to a study of CD8+ T cells in alopecia areata. Extracted RNA was reverse transcribed into cDNA, the sequencing template. The table came from immunoSEQ multiplex PCR; TCRdb's copy has only in-frame clones and leaves some out. This table has fewer than 250,000 clones, roughly two fifths appearing once.

The V gene is TRBV30, the J gene TRBJ1-1; D not resolved. The clonotype originates from a human donor with alopecia areata. The material was CD4+ T cells sorted from blood, obtained at approximately week 31, from a patient treated with tofacitinib. CDR3 loop: CAWSVARNTEAFF. The CDR3 coding sequence is TGTGCCTGGAGTGTCGCCCGGAACACTGAAGCTTTCTTT.